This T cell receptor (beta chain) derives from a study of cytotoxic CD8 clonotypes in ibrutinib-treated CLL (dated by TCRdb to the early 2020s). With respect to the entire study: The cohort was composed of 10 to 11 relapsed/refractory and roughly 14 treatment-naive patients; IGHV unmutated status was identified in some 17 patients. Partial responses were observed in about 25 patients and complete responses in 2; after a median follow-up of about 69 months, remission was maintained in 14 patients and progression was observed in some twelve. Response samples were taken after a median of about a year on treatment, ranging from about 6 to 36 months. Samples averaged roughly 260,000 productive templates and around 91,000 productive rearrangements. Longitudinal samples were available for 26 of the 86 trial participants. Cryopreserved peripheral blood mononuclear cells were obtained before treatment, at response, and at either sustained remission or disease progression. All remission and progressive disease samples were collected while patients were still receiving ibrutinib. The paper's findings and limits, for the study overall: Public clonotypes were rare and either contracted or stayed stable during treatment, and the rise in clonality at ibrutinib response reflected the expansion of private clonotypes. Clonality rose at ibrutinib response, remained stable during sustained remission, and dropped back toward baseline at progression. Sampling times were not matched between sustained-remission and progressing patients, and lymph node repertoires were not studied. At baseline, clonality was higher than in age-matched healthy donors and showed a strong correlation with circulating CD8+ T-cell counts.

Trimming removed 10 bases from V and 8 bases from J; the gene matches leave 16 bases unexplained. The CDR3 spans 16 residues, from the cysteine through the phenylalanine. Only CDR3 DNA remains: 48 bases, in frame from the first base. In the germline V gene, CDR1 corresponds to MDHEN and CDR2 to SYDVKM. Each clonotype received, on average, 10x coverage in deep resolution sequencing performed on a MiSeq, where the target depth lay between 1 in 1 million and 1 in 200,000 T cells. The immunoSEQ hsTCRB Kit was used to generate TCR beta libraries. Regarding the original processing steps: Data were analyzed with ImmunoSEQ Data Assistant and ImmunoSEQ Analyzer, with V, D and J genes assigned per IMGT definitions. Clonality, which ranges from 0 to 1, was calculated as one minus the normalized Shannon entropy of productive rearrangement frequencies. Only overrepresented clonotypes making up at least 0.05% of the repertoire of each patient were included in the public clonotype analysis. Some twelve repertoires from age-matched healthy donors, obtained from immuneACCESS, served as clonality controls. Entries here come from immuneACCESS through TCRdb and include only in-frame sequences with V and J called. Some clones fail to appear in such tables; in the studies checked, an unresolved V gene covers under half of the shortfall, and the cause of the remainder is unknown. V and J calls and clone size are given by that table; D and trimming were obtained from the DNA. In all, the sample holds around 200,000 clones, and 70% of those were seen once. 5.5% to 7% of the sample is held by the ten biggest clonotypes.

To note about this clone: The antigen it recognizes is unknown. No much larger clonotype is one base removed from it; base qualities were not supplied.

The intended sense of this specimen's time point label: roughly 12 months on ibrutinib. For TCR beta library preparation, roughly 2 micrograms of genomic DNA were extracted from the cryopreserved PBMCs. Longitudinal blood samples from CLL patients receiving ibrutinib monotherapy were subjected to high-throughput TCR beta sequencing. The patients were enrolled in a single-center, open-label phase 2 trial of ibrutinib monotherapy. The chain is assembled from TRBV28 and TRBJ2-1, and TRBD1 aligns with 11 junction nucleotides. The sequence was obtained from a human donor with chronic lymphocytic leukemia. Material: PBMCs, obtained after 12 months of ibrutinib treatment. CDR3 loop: CATRGAGTGGRHEQFF. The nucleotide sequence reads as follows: TGTGCCACCAGAGGAGCCGGGACAGGGGGAAGGCATGAGCAGTTCTTC.